One and the same sample provided the 30 T cell receptor beta chains below, sequenced in a study of blood T cell repertoires in COVID-19. Assay used: immunoSEQ multiplex PCR; TCRdb lists only in-frame clones, some missing. The sample has about 220,000 clones, around nine tenths seen once. The material sequenced was PBMCs or T cells enriched from blood (not recorded which). The source of these receptors is a woman aged 50 to 60 with acute COVID-19.

V usage is TRBV6-6 and J usage is TRBJ2-5, with unresolved D. Trimming left V 0 bases short and J 5 bases short, with 4 bases between. Germline CDR1 and CDR2: MNHNY and SVGAGI (reference sequence). The CDR3 runs 12 residues. In DNA, the CDR3 is TGTGCCAGCAGTTACTCGACTGAGACCCAGTACTTC. Amino acids: CASSYSTETQYF.

The chain is built from TRBV28 and TRBJ1-3, with D perhaps TRBD1 (5 bases). This CDR3 has 15 amino acids. CDR1 and CDR2 (germline): MDHEN, SYDVKM. V lost 5 bases to trimming and J lost 2 bases, with 13 bases between them. CDR3 residues: CASSDGGAPGNTIYF. The CDR3 region has the DNA TGTGCCAGCAGTGACGGAGGGGCCCCTGGAAACACCATATATTTT.

The chain is built from TRBV18 and TRBJ1-2; the D is unclear. Trimming removed 1 base at V and 8 bases at J, with 17 bases between. Germline V lookup: CDR1 KGHSH, CDR2 LQKENI. There are 15 residues in the CDR3. The CDR3 loop reads CASSPRGAGDEGYTF. The CDR3 DNA follows: TGTGCCAGCTCACCACGCGGCGCGGGCGATGAGGGCTACACCTTC.

This rearrangement joins TRBV27 to TRBJ1-6; D is uncertain. The CDR3 covers 12 residues. V was pared by 2 bases and J by 8 bases, with 4 bases between. Germline V lookup: CDR1 MNHEY, CDR2 SMNVEV (reference sequence). CDR3 DNA: TGTGCCAGCAGTTTAATCGATTCACCCCTCCACTTT. Its protein is CASSLIDSPLHF.

J is TRBJ1-1 and V is TRBV2; 8 positions match TRBD1. The CDR3 is 18 residues long. CDR1 and CDR2 (germline): SNHLY, FYNNEI. Unmatched junction bases numbered 20, after V lost 6 bases and J lost 5 bases. DNA of the CDR3: TGTGCCAGCAGAATACTTAGGGGTCAGGGGGCGCGAAAAACTGAAGCTTTCTTT. Translating gives CASRILRGQGARKTEAFF.

The chain recombines TRBV7-9 with TRBJ2-7; a possible D gene is TRBD2 (5 bases). The CDR3 spans 16 residues. The V gene's germline CDR1 is SEHNR and CDR2 FQNEAQ (reference sequence). V was shortened by 0 bases and J by 3 bases, with 15 bases between the two germline ends. DNA for the CDR3: TGTGCCAGCAGCTTAGCAGGCGGGCGACCAGGCTACGAGCAGTACTTC. Translating gives CASSLAGGRPGYEQYF. The entire variable domain, with the rest obtained from reference TRBV7-9 and TRBJ2-7, is as follows: DTGVSQNPRHKITKRGQNVTFRCDPISEHNRLYWYRQTLGQGPEFLTYFQNEAQLEKSRLLSDRFSAERPKGSFSTLEIQRTEQGDSAMYLCASSLAGGRPGYEQYFGPGTRLTVT.

The genes are TRBV2 and TRBJ2-5; TRBD2 aligns across 11 bases. After removal of 6 bases from V and 3 bases from J, the junction contained 3 bases not matched to a gene. Germline CDR1 SNHLY, CDR2 FYNNEI. The CDR3 contains 14 residues. The CDR3 DNA is TGTGCCAGCAGACAGACTAGCGGGAAAGAGACCCAGTACTTC. It translates to CASRQTSGKETQYF.

Details on this clone: A read error may produce the germline difference seen at one junction end. The chain links TRBV2 to TRBJ1-4; 8 bases are shared with TRBD1. The V gene's germline CDR1 is SNHLY and CDR2 FYNNEI. The CDR3 has 13 amino acids. CDR3 coding DNA: TGTGCCAGCAGTGAGCAGGGGGCTTCGAACTGGGGTTTT. Translating it yields CASSEQGASNWGF.

The chain joins TRBV28 to TRBJ1-4; D uncertain. In germline, CDR1 is MDHEN, CDR2 SYDVKM. The V end lost 10 bases, the J end lost 4 bases, and 4 bases lay between the germline ends. This CDR3 region has 10 residues. The DNA for the CDR3 is TGTGCCACTCGTAATGAAAAACTGTTTTTT. Protein: CATRNEKLFF.

The V call is TRBV21-1, the J call TRBJ2-1; no check of the table's D call, TRBD2, against the DNA was made. TRBV21-1 is termed a pseudogene. There are 10 residues in the CDR3. CDR3 amino acids: CASSTNEQFF. The DNA of the CDR3 is TGTGCCAGCAGCACTAATGAGCAGTTCTTC.

The V gene is TRBV6-5, the J gene TRBJ1-2; 9 bases align to TRBD1. V lost 7 bases and J lost 8; bases outside the gene matches: 11. Germline CDR1 is MNHEY and CDR2 is SVGAGI. This CDR3 contains 14 residues. This CDR3 reads CASNPGTGYGGYTF. In nucleotides, the CDR3 is TGTGCCAGCAACCCCGGGACAGGGTACGGCGGCTACACCTTC.

The chain is built from TRBV2 and TRBJ1-6; perhaps TRBD1 as D (6 bases). V was clipped by 8 bases and J by 9 bases, with 23 bases between them. Germline V gene sequence: CDR1 SNHLY, CDR2 FYNNEI. The CDR3 sequence is 16 residues long. CDR3: CASVTGSGQSGSPLHF. Written as DNA, the CDR3 is TGTGCCAGCGTCACAGGGTCCGGGCAGTCTGGTTCACCCCTCCACTTT.

The J gene is TRBJ2-2, the V gene TRBV11-2; 7 nucleotides line up with TRBD1. From germline, CDR1 is SGHAT and CDR2 FQNNGV. The CDR3 is made up of 15 amino acids. V shed 3 bases and J 3 bases; nucleotides not matched to a gene: 4. CDR3 in DNA: TGTGCCAGCAGCTTCCGGGACAGACACACCGGGGAGCTGTTTTTT. This codes for CASSFRDRHTGELFF. The whole variable domain, filled in from reference TRBV11-2 and TRBJ2-2, reads EAGVAQSPRYKIIEKRQSVAFWCNPISGHATLYWYQQILGQGPKLLIQFQNNGVVDDSQLPKDRFSAERLKGVDSTLKIQPAKLEDSAVYLCASSFRDRHTGELFFGEGSRLTVL.

The rearrangement joins TRBV7-8 to TRBJ2-1; D call uncertain. The CDR3 has 16 amino acids. V lost 1 base and J 8 bases, leaving 18 bases between the germline ends. Germline V lookup: CDR1 SGHVS, CDR2 FQNEAQ. DNA for the CDR3: TGTGCCAGCAGCTTAGTTATAGGCCTAGTCGGCTATGAGCAGTTCTTC. Protein: CASSLVIGLVGYEQFF.

The genes are TRBV12-3 or TRBV12-4 and TRBJ2-7; D not certain. There are 12 residues in the CDR3. Trimming took 6 bases from V and 6 from J, leaving 12 bases between them. The CDR3 DNA follows: TGTGCCAGCAGCCCCCTCAGTTCCGAGCAGTACTTC. This encodes CASSPLSSEQYF.

This clone was seen a single time. This chain connects TRBV19 to TRBJ1-5; D perhaps matches TRBD1 (6 bases). The germline V gene has CDR1 LNHDA and CDR2 SQIVND (reference sequence). V lost 7 bases to trimming and J lost 3 bases, with 19 bases between them. This CDR3 spans 16 amino acids. CDR3 sequence: CASNHGGARANQPQHF. The CDR3 coding sequence is TGTGCCAGTAATCATGGGGGGGCCAGGGCCAATCAGCCCCAGCATTTT.

The chain couples TRBV4-3 to TRBJ1-6, with D possibly TRBD1 on 6 matching bases. The CDR3 consists of 17 residues. The V and J ends lost 0 bases and 2 bases respectively, with 11 bases between them. Germline values: CDR1 LGHNA, CDR2 YSLEER. DNA for the CDR3: TGCGCCAGCAGCCAAGATGCCAGGGGCACCTATAATTCACCCCTCCACTTT. This encodes CASSQDARGTYNSPLHF.

This chain connects TRBV18 to TRBJ2-7, with 10 nucleotides matching TRBD1. The CDR3 covers 15 residues. Unmatched junction bases numbered 7, after V lost 4 bases and J lost 4 bases. Germline V CDR1 and CDR2: KGHSH, LQKENI. CDR3 region: CASSRPGTGAYEQYF. Here the CDR3 DNA reads TGTGCCAGCTCACGACCCGGGACAGGGGCATACGAGCAGTACTTC.

In DNA form, the CDR3 reads TGTGCCAGCAGCTCCGGACAGGGGATGGAGACCCAGTACTTC. This gives the protein CASSSGQGMETQYF. The chain carries TRBV7-3 and TRBJ2-5; 9 positions match TRBD1. V dropped 4 bases and J dropped 5; count of bases not matched to a gene: 5. Germline loops: CDR1 SGHTA, CDR2 FQGTGA. CDR3 length: 14 amino acids.

The chain employs TRBV5-1 and TRBJ1-2; 8 positions agree with TRBD1. V gave up 1 base and J gave up 8 bases; unmatched junction bases: 4. Germline V gene data show CDR1 as SGHRS and CDR2 as YFSETQ. The CDR3 covers 13 residues. The CDR3 sequence is CASSLLTGAGYTF. The CDR3 region has the DNA TGCGCCAGCAGCTTGTTGACAGGGGCCGGCTACACCTTC.

This clone came up once. The chain uses TRBV7-9 and TRBJ1-1, with D possibly being TRBD1 (5 bases). CDR3 length: 15 residues. Germline V CDR1 and CDR2: SEHNR, FQNEAQ (reference sequence). Between the trimmed V and J ends, which lost 1 base and 3 bases, there was a span of 12 bases. CDR3 sequence reads: CASSLEGDYYTEAFF. The CDR3 DNA sequence: TGTGCCAGCAGCTTAGAAGGGGACTACTACACTGAAGCTTTCTTT.

J is TRBJ1-3 and V is TRBV13; TRBD1 matches at 9 bases. The CDR3 consists of 13 residues. The V and J ends lost 5 bases and 7 bases, in that order; junction bases with no gene match: 3. Germline lookup yields CDR1 PRHDT and CDR2 FYEKMQ (reference sequence). The CDR3 reads CASSRGTGNTIYF. As DNA, the CDR3 is TGTGCCAGCAGCCGAGGGACAGGGAACACCATATATTTT.

CDR3 in amino acids: CASSEVGGRGRGYTF. The CDR3 coding sequence is TGTGCCAGCAGTGAAGTTGGGGGCAGGGGCAGAGGCTACACCTTC. This chain connects TRBV6-1 to TRBJ1-2, with a possible D match to TRBD1 (6 bases). CDR3 length equals 15 residues. V shed 1 base and J shed 8 bases, with 17 bases lying between them. Germline CDR1 MNHNS, CDR2 SASEGT.

This chain connects TRBV20-1 to TRBJ2-3; maybe TRBD2 (6 bases). Trimming pared 3 bases from V and 8 bases from J, leaving 12 bases between. CDR1 is DFQATT and CDR2 is SNEGSKA in the germline V gene (reference sequence). CDR3 length equals 12 residues. CDR3 sequence: CSASLAPSTQYF. CDR3 nucleotide sequence: TGCAGTGCTAGTCTAGCGCCGAGTACGCAGTATTTT.

This clone was observed a handful of times. The CDR3 region has the DNA TGTGCCAGCAGCTTAGAGAGGGGGCAGGGGACTTTCTTT. Translation gives CASSLERGQGTFF. The chain joins TRBV11-2 to TRBJ1-1; 7 bases match TRBD1. The CDR3 covers 13 residues. V trimming: 0 bases; J trimming: 12 bases; junction bases outside the gene matches: 7. From germline, CDR1 is SGHAT and CDR2 FQNNGV.

This chain links TRBV19 with TRBJ2-1; 11 bases line up with TRBD2. Germline CDR1 is LNHDA and CDR2 is SQIVND (reference sequence). The CDR3 consists of 17 residues. The V and J ends lost 6 bases and 6 bases, in that order; junction bases with no gene match: 13. In DNA, the CDR3 is TGTGCCAGTAGCCGGGGACTAGCGGTGGGTGGGGCCAATGAGCAGTTCTTC. As protein: CASSRGLAVGGANEQFF. The entire variable domain, with the rest obtained from reference TRBV19 and TRBJ2-1, is as follows: DGGITQSPKYLFRKEGQNVTLSCEQNLNHDAMYWYRQDPGQGLRLIYYSQIVNDFQKGDIAEGYSVSREKKESFPLTVTSAQKNPTAFYLCASSRGLAVGGANEQFFGPGTRLTVL.

The V gene is TRBV27, the J gene TRBJ2-1, with TRBD1 matching 10 bases. The ends lost 3 bases at V and 4 bases at J; junction bases unmatched: 12. Germline CDR1 and CDR2: MNHEY and SMNVEV (reference sequence). This CDR3 region has 18 residues. The CDR3 protein is CASSFLVPDRGGYNEQFF. CDR3 bases: TGTGCCAGCAGTTTTCTGGTTCCGGACAGGGGGGGGTACAATGAGCAGTTCTTC.

The chain links TRBV3-1 (or the pseudogene TRBV3-2) to TRBJ2-7; 15 nucleotides agree with TRBD2. The germline V gene encodes CDR1 LGHDT and CDR2 YNNKEL (reference sequence). CDR3 size: 18 residues. V dropped 2 bases and J dropped 5; count of bases not matched to a gene: 10. Here the CDR3 DNA reads TGTGCCAGCAGCCAATTTGTTCCGGGACTAGCGGGAGGAGACGAGCAGTACTTC. Protein product: CASSQFVPGLAGGDEQYF.

The chain couples TRBV4-1 to TRBJ2-2, with 8 positions matching TRBD2. Germline V CDR1 and CDR2: MGHRA, YSYEKL. The CDR3 totals 17 residues. J gave up 4 bases and V 0 bases, and 7 bases lay outside the gene matches. This chain's CDR3 is CASSQDGAGASTGELFF. The CDR3 DNA follows: TGCGCCAGCAGCCAAGATGGAGCGGGAGCGAGCACCGGGGAGCTGTTTTTT.

The chain links TRBV29-1 to TRBJ2-3, with TRBD1 identical over 12 bases. Germline assignment: CDR1 SQVTM and CDR2 ANQGSEA. With 4 bases clipped from V and 4 bases from J, the junction kept 9 bases outside the gene matches. CDR3 length equals 16 residues. CDR3 region: CSVGDRGRDEADTQYF. The CDR3 coding sequence is TGCAGCGTTGGGGACAGGGGGCGCGATGAGGCAGATACGCAGTATTTT.